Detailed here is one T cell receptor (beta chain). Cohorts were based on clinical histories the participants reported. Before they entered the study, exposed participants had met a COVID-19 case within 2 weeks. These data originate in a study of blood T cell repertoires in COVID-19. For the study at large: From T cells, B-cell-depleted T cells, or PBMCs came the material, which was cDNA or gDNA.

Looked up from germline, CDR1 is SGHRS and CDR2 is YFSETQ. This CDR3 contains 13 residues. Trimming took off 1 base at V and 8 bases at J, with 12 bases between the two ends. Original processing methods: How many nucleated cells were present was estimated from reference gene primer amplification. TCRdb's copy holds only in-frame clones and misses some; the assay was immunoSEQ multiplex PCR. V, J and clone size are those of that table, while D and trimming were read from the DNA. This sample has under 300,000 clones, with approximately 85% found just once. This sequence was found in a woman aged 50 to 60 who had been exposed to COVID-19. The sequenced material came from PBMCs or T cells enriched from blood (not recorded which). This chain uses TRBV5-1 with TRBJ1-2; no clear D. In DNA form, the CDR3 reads TGCGCCAGCAGCTTGAAGGAGACCCGCGGCTACACCTTC. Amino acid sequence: CASSLKETRGYTF.